These 27 T cell receptor beta chains were all obtained from the same sample, sequenced in a study of identical twins. TCRdb ran MiXCR on the 5' RACE reads and lists one entry per CDR3 protein. Altogether 700,000 or so distinct CDR3 sequences are present, about 20% being singletons, with the ten largest covering 4% to 5.5%. These data were also filed under a second study, of T cells expressing NK-cell markers.

Input material: PBMCs. These receptors were collected from a woman younger than 30 in good health.

This clonotype was found many times. V is TRBV12-3 or TRBV12-4 and J is TRBJ2-2; D remains ambiguous. V was clipped by 5 bases and J by 6 bases, with 4 bases between them. The CDR3 covers 11 residues. CDR3 nucleotide sequence: TGTGCCAGCAGTCCCGCCGGGGAGCTGTTTTTT. Amino acid sequence: CASSPAGELFF.

The chain uses TRBV12-3 or TRBV12-4 and TRBJ2-7; 11 bases match TRBD2. This CDR3 contains 15 residues. The ends lost 6 bases at V and 2 bases at J; junction bases unmatched: 6. The CDR3, as DNA: TGTGCCAGCAGACCCAGTAGCGGGAGGGCCTACGAGCAGTACTTC. The encoded protein is CASRPSSGRAYEQYF.

This clonotype was counted many times. The chain is built from TRBV20-1 and TRBJ2-3; D possibly corresponds to TRBD2 (5 bases). Germline V gene sequence: CDR1 DFQATT, CDR2 SNEGSKA (reference sequence). V was shortened by 6 bases and J by 6 bases, with 16 bases between the two germline ends. The CDR3 has 13 residues. The CDR3 DNA follows: TGCAGTGCCCGGAACCCCGGACTGGATACGCAGTATTTT. Protein: CSARNPGLDTQYF.

This clonotype was seen a handful of times. CDR3 in amino acids: CASSQLNWETGELFF. The CDR3 DNA reads as TGTGCCAGCAGTCAACTTAATTGGGAAACCGGGGAGCTGTTTTTT. The V gene is TRBV12-3 or TRBV12-4, the J gene TRBJ2-2, with no clear D. This CDR3 has 15 residues. V was pared by 5 bases and J by 5 bases, with 15 bases between.

The chain joins TRBV3-1 to TRBJ2-5, with D unresolved. Trimming pared 3 bases from V and 8 bases from J, leaving 10 bases between. Germline V gene lookup returns CDR1 LGHDT and CDR2 YNNKEL (reference sequence). The CDR3 extends over 12 amino acids. CDR3 residues: CASSQLTDTQYF. The CDR3 coding sequence is TGTGCCAGCAGCCAGCTAACAGATACCCAGTACTTC.

The V and J genes are TRBV2 and TRBJ1-5, with 8 bases that match TRBD1. The CDR3 is 15 residues long. Per the germline V gene, CDR1 is SNHLY and CDR2 is FYNNEI. Losses at the gene ends were 8 bases for V and 4 bases for J; bases not matched to a gene: 10. The CDR3 DNA reads as TGTGCCAGCGTCGGACAGGGAGGTCGAAATCAGCCCCAGCATTTT. Encoded protein: CASVGQGGRNQPQHF.

This clonotype showed up just a few times. This sequence joins TRBV12-3 or TRBV12-4 and TRBJ2-4, with D perhaps matching TRBD1 (6 bases). Trimming took off 7 bases at V and 1 base at J, with 11 bases between the two ends. The CDR3 contains 14 residues. CDR3 protein: CASTPGVAKNIQYF. DNA of the CDR3: TGTGCCAGCACTCCAGGGGTTGCCAAAAACATTCAGTACTTC.

This chain uses TRBV20-1 with TRBJ2-1, with D hard to call. The CDR3 length is 13 residues. Germline assignment: CDR1 DFQATT and CDR2 SNEGSKA (reference sequence). Trimming removed 6 bases at V and 8 bases at J, with 17 bases between. The CDR3 nucleotides read TGCAGTGCGTCAGCCGCGCCTGGCGATGAGCAGTTCTTC. It is translated as CSASAAPGDEQFF.

The chain uses TRBV7-2 and TRBJ2-2; a possible D gene is TRBD2 (5 bases). CDR1 is SGHTA, CDR2 FQGNSA, per germline. This CDR3 contains 15 residues. The germline V and J ends were trimmed by 6 bases and 1 base, with 12 bases remaining between them. The CDR3 region has the DNA TGTGCCAGCAGTTTCGAGGGCGGGAACACCGGGGAGCTGTTTTTT. It is translated as CASSFEGGNTGELFF.

Only a few counts were recorded for this clonotype. The genes are TRBV18 and TRBJ2-1; D remains unclear. Trimming removed 4 bases at V and 4 bases at J, with 5 bases between. The CDR3 has 12 residues. Per germline, CDR1 KGHSH and CDR2 LQKENI. CDR3 protein: CASSHEYNEQFF. CDR3 bases: TGTGCCAGCTCACACGAGTACAATGAGCAGTTCTTC.

This chain connects TRBV20-1 to TRBJ2-3; tentatively, D is TRBD1 (6 bases). The germline gives CDR1 DFQATT, CDR2 SNEGSKA (reference sequence). Trimming removed 2 bases from V and 6 bases from J, with 12 bases in between. This CDR3 has 13 amino acids. The CDR3 nucleotides are TGCAGTGCTAGAACAGGGAATGGGGATACGCAGTATTTT. Protein sequence: CSARTGNGDTQYF.

This clonotype was observed many times. The CDR3 is CSAGGGEQYF. As DNA, the CDR3 is TGCAGTGCCGGTGGAGGCGAGCAGTACTTC. The genes are TRBV20-1 and TRBJ2-7, with D possibly TRBD2 on 5 matching bases. The germline gives CDR1 DFQATT, CDR2 SNEGSKA (reference sequence). This CDR3 has 10 residues. V was shortened by 6 bases and J by 6 bases, with 9 bases between the two germline ends.

This clonotype was detected a few times. The chain has TRBV6-1 and TRBJ2-1; tentative D call: TRBD2 (5 bases). Trimming took 6 bases from V and 6 from J, leaving 21 bases between them. The CDR3 covers 16 residues. CDR1 MNHNS and CDR2 SASEGT come from the germline V gene. CDR3: CASSPVVVGSSNEQFF. CDR3 in DNA: TGTGCCAGCAGCCCCGTAGTCGTGGGGAGTAGCAATGAGCAGTTCTTC.

In its sample, this clonotype was seen many times. The chain joins TRBV5-1 to TRBJ1-2; no definite D call. V was pared by 4 bases and J by 2 bases, with 9 bases between. Looked up from germline, CDR1 is SGHRS and CDR2 is YFSETQ. This CDR3 contains 13 residues. CDR3 coding DNA: TGCGCCAGCAGCCCCTTCGCGAACTATGGCTACACCTTC. Protein product: CASSPFANYGYTF.

This clonotype has only a few counts. The chain joins TRBV10-3 to TRBJ2-5; 11 bases fit TRBD2. The CDR3 covers 17 residues. Germline CDR1 reads ENHRY; CDR2 reads SYGVKD. Trimming took 6 bases from V and 5 from J; bases not matched to a gene: 14. The CDR3 protein is CAIRTHLTSGVLETQYF. CDR3 DNA: TGTGCCATCAGGACCCACCTGACTAGCGGGGTACTGGAGACCCAGTACTTC.

This chain connects TRBV11-2 to TRBJ1-4; the match to TRBD1 covers 7 bases. The ends lost 5 bases at V and 4 bases at J; junction bases unmatched: 7. Germline V gene sequence: CDR1 SGHAT, CDR2 FQNNGV. The CDR3 is made up of 15 amino acids. DNA for the CDR3: TGTGCCAGCAGCGCTGGGGACAGTAGTAATGAAAAACTGTTTTTT. Residues: CASSAGDSSNEKLFF.

This clonotype came up a few times. The chain recombines TRBV6-2 or TRBV6-3 with TRBJ2-1; a possible D gene is TRBD1 (5 bases). The CDR3 length is 12 residues. Trimming took off 7 bases at V and 6 bases at J, with 10 bases between the two ends. Germline V lookup: CDR1 MNHEY, CDR2 SVGEGT. In DNA, the CDR3 is TGTGCCAGCACCTCCAGGGCCAATGAGCAGTTCTTC. It yields the protein CASTSRANEQFF.

The chain has TRBV11-1 and TRBJ2-1; the D is unclear. The CDR3 runs 14 residues. Germline V gives CDR1 SGHAT, CDR2 FQDESV (reference sequence). Trimming left V 1 base short and J 10 bases short, with 14 bases between. In DNA form, the CDR3 reads TGTGCCAGCAGCTTAGAGTGGGCGGACCCCGAGCAGTTCTTC. The encoded protein is CASSLEWADPEQFF.

The chain employs TRBV5-6 and TRBJ2-5; maybe TRBD2 (5 bases). Germline assignment: CDR1 SGHDT and CDR2 YYEEEE. The V end was cut by 0 bases, the J end by 5 bases, with 17 bases between. This CDR3 spans 16 amino acids. The CDR3 nucleotides are TGTGCCAGCAGCTTGGTTAGAGGGCCGGATGTCGAGACCCAGTACTTC. It codes for CASSLVRGPDVETQYF.

The rearrangement joins TRBV6-5 to TRBJ1-5; D uncertain. Per germline, CDR1 MNHEY and CDR2 SVGAGI. Trimming pared 4 bases from V and 0 bases from J, leaving 10 bases between. The CDR3 is 15 amino acids. The CDR3 region is CASSWTSYSNQPQHF. CDR3 nucleotide sequence: TGTGCCAGCAGTTGGACCAGTTATAGCAATCAGCCCCAGCATTTT.

The sample holds many counts of this clonotype. The gene calls are TRBV20-1 and TRBJ2-7, with D tentatively TRBD2 (5 bases). V dropped 0 bases and J dropped 6 bases, with 12 bases sitting between them. The CDR3 length is 13 residues. CDR1 and CDR2 (germline): DFQATT, SNEGSKA (reference sequence). DNA for the CDR3: TGCAGTGCTAGAGATCTACTAGTCGGCGAGCAGTACTTC. It encodes CSARDLLVGEQYF.

The sample holds a few counts of this clonotype. The chain employs TRBV7-9 and TRBJ2-3, with 12 bases that match TRBD2. V dropped 5 bases and J dropped 6; count of bases not matched to a gene: 3. Germline lookup yields CDR1 SEHNR and CDR2 FQNEAQ (reference sequence). CDR3 length equals 14 residues. The CDR3 protein is CASSQGTSGDTQYF. CDR3 sequence (DNA): TGTGCCAGCAGCCAAGGGACTAGCGGGGATACGCAGTATTTT.

This clonotype came up a few times. CDR3 coding DNA: TGTGCCAGCAGCTTACTAGGAGGGCCCGCAGATACGCAGTATTTT. Residues: CASSLLGGPADTQYF. V usage is TRBV7-6 and J usage is TRBJ2-3; the D gene is possibly TRBD2 (6 bases). V lost 2 bases and J lost 4, with 13 bases in between. CDR1 SGHVS and CDR2 FNYEAQ come from the germline V gene. The length of the CDR3 is 15 residues. Filled out from reference TRBV7-6 and TRBJ2-3, the complete variable domain reads GAGVSQSPRYKVTKRGQDVALRCDPISGHVSLYWYRQALGQGPEFLTYFNYEAQQDKSGLPNDRFSAERPEGSISTLTIQRTEQRDSAMYRCASSLLGGPADTQYFGPGTRLTVL.

The chain has TRBV12-3 or TRBV12-4 and TRBJ2-2; D is undetermined. Deletions cut 5 bases from V and 2 bases from J, with 15 bases between. There are 16 residues in the CDR3. CDR3 sequence (DNA): TGTGCCAGCAGTACCTCTAGAATGGGAAACACCGGGGAGCTGTTTTTT. This codes for CASSTSRMGNTGELFF.

V is TRBV9 and J is TRBJ2-1, with 7 positions matching TRBD1. The germline V gene encodes CDR1 SGDLS and CDR2 YYNGEE. The CDR3 spans 16 residues. Trimming removed 7 bases from V and 0 bases from J; junction bases left unmatched: 10. CDR3 sequence reads: CASAKGQTISYNEQFF. DNA of the CDR3: TGTGCCAGCGCCAAGGGACAGACGATCTCCTACAATGAGCAGTTCTTC.

This clonotype has more than one count but fewer than ten. This rearrangement joins TRBV20-1 to TRBJ1-5; 9 nucleotides agree with TRBD1. Germline V gene lookup returns CDR1 DFQATT and CDR2 SNEGSKA (reference sequence). This CDR3 is 15 amino acids long. With V trimmed by 3 bases and J by 4 bases, 7 bases remained unmatched. CDR3 nucleotides: TGCAGTGCTAGTCTCGGGACAGGGATGAATCAGCCCCAGCATTTT. It codes for CSASLGTGMNQPQHF.

The table lists this clonotype with a few counts. CDR3 sequence: CSVLTSGGTPSTDTQYF. CDR3 DNA: TGCAGCGTTTTGACTAGCGGGGGGACGCCTAGCACAGATACGCAGTATTTT. This chain links TRBV29-1 with TRBJ2-3; 13 bases map to TRBD2. The CDR3 is made up of 17 amino acids. Germline assignment: CDR1 SQVTM and CDR2 ANQGSEA. The J segment lost 0 bases and the V segment lost 5 bases, leaving 8 bases of the junction unmatched.